Listed here are 21 T cell receptor beta chains from one sample, sequenced in a study of early stage breast cancer tumors. The data were produced by immunoSEQ multiplex PCR, yet TCRdb's version contains in-frame clones alone and is incomplete. This sample has more than 65,000 clones, with approximately 80% found just once. The sequencing input was blood. The source of these receptors is a person aged 35-49 years with breast cancer.

The chain is built from TRBV6-5 and TRBJ2-2; 9 nucleotides line up with TRBD1. The junction had 6 bases not matched to a gene; V was cut back by 7 bases and J by 6 bases. This CDR3 contains 14 residues. Per the germline V gene, CDR1 is MNHEY and CDR2 is SVGAGI. The DNA of the CDR3 is TGTGCCAGCAACCGGGACAGGGTTTCCGGGGAGCTGTTTTTT. This gives the protein CASNRDRVSGELFF.

The chain has TRBV29-1 and TRBJ2-5, with 13 positions matching TRBD2. CDR1 is SQVTM and CDR2 is ANQGSEA in the germline V gene. This CDR3 is 17 amino acids long. V trimming: 4 bases; J trimming: 4 bases; junction bases outside the gene matches: 12. The CDR3 bases are TGCAGCGTTGTTAAAACTAGCGGGAGGGGCTTAACAGAGACCCAGTACTTC. Translating gives CSVVKTSGRGLTETQYF.

The rearrangement joins TRBV5-1 to TRBJ2-7; D is uncertain. Germline V lookup: CDR1 SGHRS, CDR2 YFSETQ. Trimming left V 2 bases short and J 2 bases short, with 17 bases between. The CDR3 length is 16 residues. CDR3 residues: CASSFIDRTLPYEQYF. Written as DNA, the CDR3 is TGCGCCAGCAGCTTTATTGACCGAACCTTACCCTACGAGCAGTACTTC.

This chain links TRBV11-2 with TRBJ1-1; D is possibly TRBD1 (5 bases). CDR3 length: 13 amino acids. V was cut by 5 bases and J by 4 bases, with 11 bases left in between. Germline CDR1 is SGHAT and CDR2 is FQNNGV. The CDR3 loop reads CASSPLGVTEAFF. CDR3 sequence (DNA): TGTGCCAGCAGCCCTTTGGGGGTCACTGAAGCTTTCTTT.

The rearrangement joins TRBV10-2 to TRBJ2-7, with 11 bases aligning to TRBD1. The CDR3 length is 15 residues. Germline loops: CDR1 WSHSY, CDR2 SAAADI. The V and J ends lost 3 bases and 3 bases, in that order; junction bases with no gene match: 4. The CDR3 here is CASSDTGTGGYEQYF. Here the CDR3 DNA reads TGCGCCAGCAGTGACACCGGGACAGGGGGCTACGAGCAGTACTTC.

This chain joins TRBV9 and TRBJ2-7; D ambiguous. V was clipped by 6 bases and J by 3 bases, with 25 bases between them. Germline lookup yields CDR1 SGDLS and CDR2 YYNGEE. The length of the CDR3 is 17 residues. The CDR3 DNA reads TGTGCCAGCACTTTAGAGGAAGGCCCGATACTTTTCTACGAGCAGTACTTC. It encodes CASTLEEGPILFYEQYF.

The rearrangement joins TRBV6-5 to TRBJ2-7; 8 bases align to TRBD1. Germline assignment: CDR1 MNHEY and CDR2 SVGAGI. After removal of 6 bases from V and 6 bases from J, the junction contained 10 bases not matched to a gene. This CDR3 has 14 amino acids. CDR3 protein: CASRDRGGIVEQYF. The DNA of the CDR3 is TGTGCCAGCAGAGACAGGGGAGGAATCGTCGAGCAGTACTTC.

The gene calls are TRBV6-6 and TRBJ2-7; 11 positions match TRBD1. V shed 6 bases, J shed 4 bases, and the junction held 5 bases outside the gene matches. Germline V gene sequence: CDR1 MNHNY, CDR2 SVGAGI (reference sequence). The CDR3 loop spans 14 amino acids. The DNA for the CDR3 is TGTGCCAGCAGAGGACAGGGGGCTGTATACGAGCAGTACTTC. Translating it yields CASRGQGAVYEQYF.

The DNA for the CDR3 is TGTGCCAGCAGCTTCTATGACGGCGAGACCCAGTACTTC. Its translation is CASSFYDGETQYF. This chain joins TRBV11-3 and TRBJ2-5, with unresolved D. Germline values: CDR1 SGHNT, CDR2 YENEEA. V was trimmed by 3 bases and J by 5 bases, leaving 10 bases between them. The CDR3 is made up of 13 amino acids. Full variable domain (missing parts from reference TRBV11-3 and TRBJ2-5): EAGVVQSPRYKIIEKKQPVAFWCNPISGHNTLYWYLQNLGQGPELLIRYENEEAVDDSQLPKDRFSAERLKGVDSTLKIQPAELGDSAVYLCASSFYDGETQYFGPGTRLLVL.

This CDR3 reads CASSPRASGGMNEKLFF. Here the CDR3 DNA reads TGTGCCAGCAGCCCTCGGGCCTCAGGGGGGATGAATGAAAAACTGTTTTTT. This rearrangement joins TRBV7-9 to TRBJ1-4, with 7 bases fitting TRBD1. CDR3 size: 17 residues. The germline V gene has CDR1 SEHNR and CDR2 FQNEAQ (reference sequence). Germline trimming cut 5 bases from V and 5 bases from J; bases unmatched to any gene: 14.

This chain connects TRBV5-6 to TRBJ2-2; TRBD1 aligns across 9 bases. This CDR3 comprises 15 residues. Germline V gene sequence: CDR1 SGHDT, CDR2 YYEEEE. The V and J ends lost 5 bases and 2 bases, in that order; junction bases with no gene match: 4. The CDR3 is CASRRTGANTGELFF. The CDR3 nucleotides are TGTGCCAGCAGACGGACAGGGGCAAACACCGGGGAGCTGTTTTTT.

The J gene is TRBJ1-2, the V gene TRBV5-4; 7 bases fit TRBD1. V lost 4 bases and J lost 8; bases outside the gene matches: 8. This CDR3 has 13 residues. The germline V gene has CDR1 SGHNT and CDR2 YYREEE (reference sequence). For the CDR3, the DNA is TGTGCCAGCAGCCCAACAGGGGCGGGGGGCTACACCTTC. Translated: CASSPTGAGGYTF.

The chain employs TRBV9 and TRBJ2-7; weak D call: TRBD2 (6 bases). This CDR3 has 16 amino acids. The germline gives CDR1 SGDLS, CDR2 YYNGEE. Trimming shortened V by 4 bases and J by 3 bases, and 20 bases separated the two germline ends. CDR3 sequence: CASSPRGEGRRYEQYF. The CDR3 DNA reads TGTGCCAGCAGCCCTAGAGGGGAAGGGAGGCGCTACGAGCAGTACTTC.

This rearrangement joins TRBV19 to TRBJ1-4; maybe TRBD1 (5 bases). V lost 2 bases to trimming and J lost 9 bases, with 13 bases between them. Germline loops: CDR1 LNHDA, CDR2 SQIVND (reference sequence). CDR3 length: 14 residues. Here the CDR3 DNA reads TGTGCCAGTAGTATATCAGGGACCGGAAAAAAACTGTTTTTT. It encodes CASSISGTGKKLFF.

This clone was detected only a few times. The genes are TRBV18 and TRBJ1-1; a weak D match, TRBD1 (6 bases). The CDR3 extends over 15 amino acids. The germline gives CDR1 KGHSH, CDR2 LQKENI. With 1 base removed from V and 1 base from J, the gap between germline ends came to 10 bases. In DNA, the CDR3 is TGTGCCAGCTCACCACTGGACAGATGGAACACTGAAGCTTTCTTT. It translates to CASSPLDRWNTEAFF.

J is TRBJ2-1 and V is TRBV2; perhaps TRBD2 as D (5 bases). V lost 2 bases to trimming and J lost 5 bases, with 10 bases between them. The CDR3 sequence is 14 residues long. Germline V CDR1 and CDR2: SNHLY, FYNNEI. The CDR3 spells CASSELAGHNEQFF. CDR3 nucleotide sequence: TGTGCCAGCAGTGAACTAGCTGGGCACAATGAGCAGTTCTTC. The variable domain in full, completed from reference TRBV2 and TRBJ2-1, reads EPEVTQTPSHQVTQMGQEVILRCVPISNHLYFYWYRQILGQKVEFLVSFYNNEISEKSEIFDDQFSVERPDGSNFTLKIRSTKLEDSAMYFCASSELAGHNEQFFGPGTRLTVL.

The rearrangement links TRBV2 to TRBJ2-2, with 8 bases aligning to TRBD2. Trimming took 5 bases from V and 0 from J; bases not matched to a gene: 8. This CDR3 spans 17 amino acids. Germline V gene lookup returns CDR1 SNHLY and CDR2 FYNNEI. Written as DNA, the CDR3 is TGTGCCAGCAGTACCAGAAGCGGGAGCGCGAACACCGGGGAGCTGTTTTTT. Translating it yields CASSTRSGSANTGELFF.

The chain couples TRBV10-3 to TRBJ2-7; 11 positions agree with TRBD2. Per germline, CDR1 ENHRY and CDR2 SYGVKD. V gave up 7 bases and J gave up 3 bases; unmatched junction bases: 5. The CDR3 runs 14 residues. The CDR3 here is CAIKPLAGGYEQYF. In nucleotides, the CDR3 is TGTGCCATCAAACCCCTAGCGGGGGGCTACGAGCAGTACTTC.

The chain has TRBV10-2 and TRBJ2-7, with D tentatively TRBD2 (6 bases). Deletions cut 0 bases from V and 5 bases from J, with 11 bases between. Germline CDR1 WSHSY, CDR2 SAAADI. The CDR3 loop spans 14 amino acids. The CDR3 spells CASSESRGINEQYF. The CDR3 nucleotides are TGCGCCAGCAGTGAGTCCCGGGGGATAAACGAGCAGTACTTC.

With respect to this clone: A read error may produce the germline difference seen at one junction end. The CDR3 sequence is CASSGRALVF. Written as DNA, the CDR3 is TGTGCCAGTAGCGGGAGGGCCTTGGTCTTC. This chain connects TRBV28 to TRBJ2-1; 11 nucleotides line up with TRBD2. The CDR3 length is 10 residues. Germline values: CDR1 MDHEN, CDR2 SYDVKM.

The chain links TRBV2 to TRBJ2-7; maybe TRBD1 (5 bases). Per germline, CDR1 SNHLY and CDR2 FYNNEI. Trimming shortened V by 8 bases and J by 1 base, and 9 bases separated the two germline ends. The CDR3 consists of 12 residues. The CDR3 region has the DNA TGTGCCAGCGACCGGACATCCTACGAGCAGTACTTC. Translated, it gives CASDRTSYEQYF. The entire variable domain, with the rest obtained from reference TRBV2 and TRBJ2-7, is as follows: EPEVTQTPSHQVTQMGQEVILRCVPISNHLYFYWYRQILGQKVEFLVSFYNNEISEKSEIFDDQFSVERPDGSNFTLKIRSTKLEDSAMYFCASDRTSYEQYFGPGTRLTVT.